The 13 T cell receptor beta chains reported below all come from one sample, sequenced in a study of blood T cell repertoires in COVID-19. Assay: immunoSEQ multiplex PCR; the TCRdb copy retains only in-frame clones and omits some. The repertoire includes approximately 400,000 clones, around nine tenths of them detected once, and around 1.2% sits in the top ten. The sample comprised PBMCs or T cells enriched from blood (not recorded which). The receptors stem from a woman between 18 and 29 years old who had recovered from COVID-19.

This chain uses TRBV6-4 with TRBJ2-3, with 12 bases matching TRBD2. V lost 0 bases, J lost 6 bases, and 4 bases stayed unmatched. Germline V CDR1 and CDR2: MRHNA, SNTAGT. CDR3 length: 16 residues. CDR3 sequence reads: CASSDSASGGADTQYF. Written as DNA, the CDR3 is TGTGCCAGCAGTGACTCCGCTAGCGGGGGGGCCGATACGCAGTATTTT.

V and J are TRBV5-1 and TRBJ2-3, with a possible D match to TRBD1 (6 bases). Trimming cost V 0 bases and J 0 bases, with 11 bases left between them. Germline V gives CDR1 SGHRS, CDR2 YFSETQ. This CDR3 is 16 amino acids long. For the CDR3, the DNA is TGCGCCAGCAGCTTGGTCCCGGGACATAGCACAGATACGCAGTATTTT. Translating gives CASSLVPGHSTDTQYF.

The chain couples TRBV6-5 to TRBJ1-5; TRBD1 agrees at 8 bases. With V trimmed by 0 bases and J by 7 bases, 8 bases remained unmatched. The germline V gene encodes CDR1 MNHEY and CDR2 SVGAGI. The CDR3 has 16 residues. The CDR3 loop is CASSYSRTGSGQPQHF. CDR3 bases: TGTGCCAGCAGTTACTCCCGGACAGGGTCAGGGCAGCCCCAGCATTTT.

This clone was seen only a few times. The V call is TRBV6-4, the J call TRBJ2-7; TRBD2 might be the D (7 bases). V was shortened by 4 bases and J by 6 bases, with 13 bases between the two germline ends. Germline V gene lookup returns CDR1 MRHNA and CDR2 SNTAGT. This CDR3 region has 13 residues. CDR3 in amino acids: CASSVWGGSEQYF. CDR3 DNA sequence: TGTGCCAGCAGTGTTTGGGGGGGCAGCGAGCAGTACTTC.

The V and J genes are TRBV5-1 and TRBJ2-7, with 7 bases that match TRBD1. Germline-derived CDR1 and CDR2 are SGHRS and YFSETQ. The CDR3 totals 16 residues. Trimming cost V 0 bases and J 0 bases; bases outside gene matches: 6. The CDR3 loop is CASSLGGTAFSYEQYF. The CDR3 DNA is TGCGCCAGCAGCTTGGGGGGGACAGCTTTCTCCTACGAGCAGTACTTC.

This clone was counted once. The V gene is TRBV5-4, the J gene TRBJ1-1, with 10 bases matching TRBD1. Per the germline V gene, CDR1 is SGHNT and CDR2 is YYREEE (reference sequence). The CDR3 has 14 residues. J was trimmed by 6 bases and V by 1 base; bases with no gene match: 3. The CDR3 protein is CASSLRDRGPEAFF. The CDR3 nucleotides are TGTGCCAGCAGCTTGAGAGACAGGGGGCCTGAAGCTTTCTTT.

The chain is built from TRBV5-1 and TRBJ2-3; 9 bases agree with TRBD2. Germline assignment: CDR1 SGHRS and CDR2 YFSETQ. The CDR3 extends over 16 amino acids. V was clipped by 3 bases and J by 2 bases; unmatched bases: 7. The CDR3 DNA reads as TGCGCCAGCAGCTATGAGCGGGGGGAACTCACAGATACGCAGTATTTT. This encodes CASSYERGELTDTQYF.

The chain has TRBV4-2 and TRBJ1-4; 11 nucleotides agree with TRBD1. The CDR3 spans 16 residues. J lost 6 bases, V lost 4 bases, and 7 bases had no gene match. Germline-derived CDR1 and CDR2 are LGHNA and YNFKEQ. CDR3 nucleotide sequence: TGTGCCAGCAGCCGAGGCCCGGGACAGGGGGATGAAAAACTGTTTTTT. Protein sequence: CASSRGPGQGDEKLFF.

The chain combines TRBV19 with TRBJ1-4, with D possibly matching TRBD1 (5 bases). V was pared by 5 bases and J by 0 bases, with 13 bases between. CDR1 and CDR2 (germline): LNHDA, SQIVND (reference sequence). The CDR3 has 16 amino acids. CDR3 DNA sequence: TGTGCCAGTAGTGCGGGACGCTTTACAACTAATGAAAAACTGTTTTTT. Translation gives CASSAGRFTTNEKLFF.

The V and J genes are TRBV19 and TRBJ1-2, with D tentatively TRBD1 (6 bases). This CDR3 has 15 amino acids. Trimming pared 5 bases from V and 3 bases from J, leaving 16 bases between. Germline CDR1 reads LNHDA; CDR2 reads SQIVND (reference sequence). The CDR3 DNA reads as TGTGCCAGTAGTCACGCCGACAGGTATGACTATGGCTACACCTTC. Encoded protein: CASSHADRYDYGYTF.

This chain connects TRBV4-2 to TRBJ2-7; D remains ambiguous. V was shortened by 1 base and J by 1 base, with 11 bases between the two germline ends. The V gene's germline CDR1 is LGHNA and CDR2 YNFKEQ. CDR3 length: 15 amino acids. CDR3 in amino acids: CASSQVSAASYEQYF. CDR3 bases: TGTGCCAGCAGCCAAGTTTCTGCGGCTTCCTACGAGCAGTACTTC.

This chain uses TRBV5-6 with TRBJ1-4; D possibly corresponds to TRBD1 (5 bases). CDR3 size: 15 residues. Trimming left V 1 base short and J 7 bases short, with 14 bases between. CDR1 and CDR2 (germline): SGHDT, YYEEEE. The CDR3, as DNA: TGTGCCAGCAGCTTGCTTGCAGGGACTGGTGAAAAACTGTTTTTT. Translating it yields CASSLLAGTGEKLFF. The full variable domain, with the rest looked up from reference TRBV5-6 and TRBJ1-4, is DAGVTQSPTHLIKTRGQQVTLRCSPKSGHDTVSWYQQALGQGPQFIFQYYEEEERQRGNFPDRFSGHQFPNYSSELNVNALLLGDSALYLCASSLLAGTGEKLFFGSGTQLSVL.

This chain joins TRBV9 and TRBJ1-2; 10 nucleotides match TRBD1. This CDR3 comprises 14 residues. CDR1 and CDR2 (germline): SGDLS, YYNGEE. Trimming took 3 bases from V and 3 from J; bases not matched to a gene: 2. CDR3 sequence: CASSATGGYYGYTF. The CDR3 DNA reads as TGTGCCAGCAGCGCGACAGGGGGCTACTATGGCTACACCTTC.